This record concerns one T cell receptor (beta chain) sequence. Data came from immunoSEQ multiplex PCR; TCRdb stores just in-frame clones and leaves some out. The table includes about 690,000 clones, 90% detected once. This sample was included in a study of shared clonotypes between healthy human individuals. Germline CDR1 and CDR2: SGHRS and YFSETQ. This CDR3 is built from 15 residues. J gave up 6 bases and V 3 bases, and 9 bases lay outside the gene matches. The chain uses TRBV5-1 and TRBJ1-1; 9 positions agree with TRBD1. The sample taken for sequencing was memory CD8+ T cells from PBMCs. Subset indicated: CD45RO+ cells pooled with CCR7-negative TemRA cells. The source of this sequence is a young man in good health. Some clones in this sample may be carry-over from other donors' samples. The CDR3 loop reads CASSSWTGETPEAFF. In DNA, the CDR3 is TGCGCCAGCAGCTCCTGGACAGGGGAAACTCCTGAAGCTTTCTTT.